This T cell receptor (beta chain) was identified in a study of T cell repertoires in cytomegalovirus infection. TCRdb re-called the reads with MiXCR, one entry per CDR3 protein. The table includes 450,000 to 600,000 distinct CDR3 sequences, roughly a third detected once. About this clonotype itself: Its antigen is unidentified.

The CDR3 totals 13 residues. Germline V gives CDR1 SGHVS, CDR2 FNYEAQ. Between the trimmed V and J ends, which lost 5 bases and 4 bases, there was a span of 11 bases. Regarding the study as a whole: Public TCR beta family frequency separated CMV-and-HLA carriers, including in an independent cohort.

J is TRBJ1-2 and V is TRBV7-6; D unclear. This clonotype originated in a human donor in good health (CMV status not recorded). Some clones in this sample may be carry-over from other donors' samples. The sample here was cultured PBMCs, taken from culture after CMV antigen stimulation. The CDR3 DNA follows: TGTGCCAGCAGCCCCGCAGACGGCTATGGCTACACCTTC. It specifies CASSPADGYGYTF.